This T cell receptor (beta chain) came from a study of vaccination and CD4 T cells after COVID-19 (dated by TCRdb to between 2021 and 2024). Study-level background: Every convalescent patient had a positive nasal swab PCR test for SARS-CoV-2, with mild disease in 8 to 10 patients and severe disease in one. Post-COVID blood samples from convalescent patients were collected a median of about 100 days after diagnosis, with a range of 35 to 161 days. Each participant got two doses of either the Pfizer-BioNTech BNT162b2 vaccine (n=8) or the Moderna mRNA-1273 vaccine (n=2). In under twelve COVID-19 convalescent patients and 4 infection-naive healthy vaccine recipients, researchers compared the spike-specific CD4+ TCR repertoire from before mRNA vaccination with the repertoire from after. For stimulating the cultures, overlapping spike peptide pools were used, derived from SARS-CoV-2 as well as from the common cold coronaviruses HCoV-NL63, HCoV-OC43 and HCoV-229E. Control cultures received a CEFX viral epitope pool as the positive control, an HIV-1 Nef peptide pool as the negative control, or no peptide. Post-vaccine blood samples were taken a median of 72 days after the second vaccine dose, with a range of 14 to 241 days. The convalescent cohort included six males and four females, with two Hispanic individuals, seven Caucasians, two Asians and one multiracial person. Points the paper makes about the study in general: An increase in the median number of SARS-CoV-2-reactive clonotypes from some 20 after infection to approximately 41 after vaccination was observed, but the change was not found to be significant. In convalescent patients, a median around 90% of post-vaccine SARS-CoV-2-reactive clones were detected only after vaccination, and vaccine-specific priming was suggested by this finding. Relatively few convalescent patients were included in the study, and early timepoints after natural infection were not analyzed. Of the vaccine-specific clones found in convalescent patients, nearly all (304 of 307) were mono-reactive for SARS-CoV-2 spike instead of being cross-reactive with common cold coronaviruses.

According to the germline V gene (reference sequence), CDR1 reads DFQATT and CDR2 reads SNEGSKA. The CDR3 measures 13 amino acids from cysteine to phenylalanine. The read is trimmed to its CDR3 DNA, 39 bases read in frame from base 1. The junction carries 14 bases between V and J, which are trimmed by 6 bases and 2 bases respectively. Library preparation used PCR. DNA from cultured CD4+ T cells underwent TCR sequencing with the Oncomine TCR Beta short-read assay at the Johns Hopkins FTIC core. The QIAamp micro DNA kit was used to extract genomic DNA from the cultured CD4+ T cells. The Oncomine TCR Beta libraries from cultured CD4+ T cells were pooled using unique dual indexes and then sequenced on an Illumina iSeq 100. As for the original processing: Non-productive sequences were removed, and CDR3s that did not start with C, did not end with F or W, or were shorter than 7 amino acids were discarded. The MANAFEST web application identified antigen-specific clonotypes by comparing peptide-stimulated wells against reference wells and other culture wells. Positive clones required FDR below 0.05, an odds ratio above 5, and productive frequency above 0.1% in at least two of three replicate wells. Clonotypes that were significantly expanded in both SARS-CoV-2 spike wells and at least one common cold coronavirus spike condition were defined as cross-reactive. Similarity between CDR3 sequences was evaluated in R version 3.6.1 using Levenshtein distances (stringdist) and unrooted phylogenetic trees (ape). TCRdb handled the public reads itself, with Q25 trimming in fastp and clone calling in MiXCR, and kept productive beta chains. All rows with the same CDR3 protein become a single entry with the most common DNA and genes. These V and J calls rely on TCRdb rather than the paper's analysis. In all, the sample holds around 25,000 distinct CDR3 sequences, and 58% of those were seen once. The top ten constitute roughly 3.1% of the sample.

The sample's treatment or condition label is to be understood as: approximately 9-day PBMC culture with coronavirus spike peptide pools or control peptides (ViraFEST assay). The ViraFEST assay was used in the study, in which antigen-specific T cells were expanded with peptide pools and expanded clonotypes were subsequently identified by TCR sequencing. The convalescent patients' positive SARS-CoV-2 PCR tests fell between March and December 2020, which was before the Alpha, Beta and Delta variants emerged in the United States. PBMCs were cultured at 1.5 million to 2 million per well in IMDM supplemented with approximately 5% human AB serum and 9 to 10 IU/ml IL-2, with about 10 ug/ml peptide pools added. Half of the culture medium was replaced with fresh IL-2-containing medium on days 3 and 7. Once the cells had been in culture for less than 11 days, the EasySep CD4+ T cell isolation kit was used to isolate CD4+ T cells by negative selection. PBMCs were separated from whole blood using Ficoll-Paque Plus gradient centrifugation and then either used fresh or cryopreserved at -140C. Triplicate wells were generally used for each culture condition.

This clonotype showed up just a few times. This receptor's antigen is unknown. Base qualities are not at hand, and no much larger clone is one base apart. This sequence originates from a human donor who had recovered from COVID-19. The source material was CD4+ T cells from blood, cultured in vitro. The chain is encoded by TRBV20-1 joined to TRBJ2-7, with no confidently assigned D gene. The CDR3: CSATYTYAYEQYF. The DNA sequence follows: TGCAGTGCAACGTACACATACGCCTACGAGCAGTACTTC.